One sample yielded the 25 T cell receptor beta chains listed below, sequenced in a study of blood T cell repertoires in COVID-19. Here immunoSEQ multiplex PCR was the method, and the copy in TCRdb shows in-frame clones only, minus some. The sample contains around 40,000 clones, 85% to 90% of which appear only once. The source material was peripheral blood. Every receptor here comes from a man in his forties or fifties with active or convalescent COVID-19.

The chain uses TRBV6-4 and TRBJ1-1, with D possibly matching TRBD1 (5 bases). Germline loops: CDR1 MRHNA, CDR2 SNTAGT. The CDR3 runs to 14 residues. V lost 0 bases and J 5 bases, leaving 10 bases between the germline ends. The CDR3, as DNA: TGTGCCAGCAGTGACTCTAGCAAGGGGACTGAAGCTTTCTTT. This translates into CASSDSSKGTEAFF.

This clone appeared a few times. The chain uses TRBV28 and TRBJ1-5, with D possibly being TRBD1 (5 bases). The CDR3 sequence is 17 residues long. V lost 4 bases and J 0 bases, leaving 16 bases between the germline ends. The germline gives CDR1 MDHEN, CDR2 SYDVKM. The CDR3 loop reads CASSSPSGTYSNQPQHF. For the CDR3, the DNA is TGTGCCAGCAGTTCACCCTCCGGGACTTATAGCAATCAGCCCCAGCATTTT. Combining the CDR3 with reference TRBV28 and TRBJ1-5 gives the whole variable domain DVKVTQSSRYLVKRTGEKVFLECVQDMDHENMFWYRQDPGLGLRLIYFSYDVKMKEKGDIPEGYSVSREKKERFSLILESASTNQTSMYLCASSSPSGTYSNQPQHFGDGTRLSIL.

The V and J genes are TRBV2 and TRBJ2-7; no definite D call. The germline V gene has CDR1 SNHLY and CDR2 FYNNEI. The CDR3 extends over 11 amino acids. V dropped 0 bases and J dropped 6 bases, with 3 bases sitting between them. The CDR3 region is CASSEAFEQYF. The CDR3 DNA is TGTGCCAGCAGTGAAGCCTTCGAGCAGTACTTC.

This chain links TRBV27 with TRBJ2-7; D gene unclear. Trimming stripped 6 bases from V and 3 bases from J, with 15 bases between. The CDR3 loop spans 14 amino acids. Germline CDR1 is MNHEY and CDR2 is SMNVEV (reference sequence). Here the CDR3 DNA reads TGTGCCAGCAGACCCATCCGTAGTAGCTACGAGCAGTACTTC. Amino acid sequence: CASRPIRSSYEQYF.

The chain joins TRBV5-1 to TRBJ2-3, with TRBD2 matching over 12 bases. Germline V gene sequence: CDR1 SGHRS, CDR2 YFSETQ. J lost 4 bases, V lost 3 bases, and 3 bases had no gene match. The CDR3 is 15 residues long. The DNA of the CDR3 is TGCGCCAGCAGCTCCCCTAGCGGGAGGGCAGATACGCAGTATTTT. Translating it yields CASSSPSGRADTQYF.

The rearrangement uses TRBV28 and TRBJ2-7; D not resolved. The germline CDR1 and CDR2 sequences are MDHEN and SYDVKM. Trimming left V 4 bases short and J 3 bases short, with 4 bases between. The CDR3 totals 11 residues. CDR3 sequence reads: CASSSLYEQYF. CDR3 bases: TGTGCCAGCAGTTCTCTCTACGAGCAGTACTTC.

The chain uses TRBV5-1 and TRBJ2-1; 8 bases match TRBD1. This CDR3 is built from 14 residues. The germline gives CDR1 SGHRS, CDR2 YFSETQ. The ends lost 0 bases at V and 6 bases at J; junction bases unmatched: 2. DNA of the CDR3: TGCGCCAGCAGCTTGGGACAGGGGCTCAATGAGCAGTTCTTC. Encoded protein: CASSLGQGLNEQFF.

CDR3 protein: CASSLFTQETDTQYF. The CDR3 DNA sequence: TGTGCCAGCAGCTTATTTACACAGGAAACAGATACGCAGTATTTT. The J gene is TRBJ2-3, the V gene TRBV11-2, with D possibly being TRBD1 (5 bases). With 2 bases removed from V and 3 bases from J, the gap between germline ends came to 12 bases. Germline lookup yields CDR1 SGHAT and CDR2 FQNNGV. This CDR3 contains 15 residues.

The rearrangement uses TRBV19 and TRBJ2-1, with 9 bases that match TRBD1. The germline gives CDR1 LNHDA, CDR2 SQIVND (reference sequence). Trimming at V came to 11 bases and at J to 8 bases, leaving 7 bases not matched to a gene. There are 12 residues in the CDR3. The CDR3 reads CAGGGQGDEQFF. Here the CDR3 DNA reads TGTGCCGGGGGGGGACAGGGCGATGAGCAGTTCTTC.

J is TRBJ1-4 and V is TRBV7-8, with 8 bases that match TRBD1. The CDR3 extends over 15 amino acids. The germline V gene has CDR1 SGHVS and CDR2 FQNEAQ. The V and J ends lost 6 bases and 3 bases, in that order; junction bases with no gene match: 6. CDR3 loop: CASRIRQGPNEKLFF. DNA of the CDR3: TGTGCCAGCAGAATACGACAGGGGCCTAATGAAAAACTGTTTTTT.

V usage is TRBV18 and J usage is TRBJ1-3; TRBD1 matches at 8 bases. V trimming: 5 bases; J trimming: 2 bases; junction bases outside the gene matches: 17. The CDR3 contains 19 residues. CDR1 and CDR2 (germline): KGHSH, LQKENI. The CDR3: CASSSLSLNQGAPGNTIYF. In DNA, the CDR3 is TGTGCCAGCTCATCACTTTCCCTCAATCAGGGGGCCCCTGGAAACACCATATATTTT.

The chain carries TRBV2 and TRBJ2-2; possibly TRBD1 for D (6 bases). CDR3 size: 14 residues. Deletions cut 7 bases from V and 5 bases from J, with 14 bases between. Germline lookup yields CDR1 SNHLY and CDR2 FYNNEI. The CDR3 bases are TGTGCCAGCACCGGACAGATTACTACCGGGGAGCTGTTTTTT. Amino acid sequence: CASTGQITTGELFF.

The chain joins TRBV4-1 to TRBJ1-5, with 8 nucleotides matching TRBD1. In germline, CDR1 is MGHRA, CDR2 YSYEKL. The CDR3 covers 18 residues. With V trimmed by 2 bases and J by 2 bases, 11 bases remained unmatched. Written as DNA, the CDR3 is TGCGCCAGCAGCCAACTCCCAGGGCCGGGACAGGGCAATCAGCCCCAGCATTTT. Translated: CASSQLPGPGQGNQPQHF.

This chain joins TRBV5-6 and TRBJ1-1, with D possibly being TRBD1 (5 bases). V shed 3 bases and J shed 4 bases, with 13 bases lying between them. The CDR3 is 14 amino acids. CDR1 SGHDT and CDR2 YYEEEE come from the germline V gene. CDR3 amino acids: CASSWGPGGTEAFF. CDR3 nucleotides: TGTGCCAGCAGCTGGGGCCCGGGGGGCACTGAAGCTTTCTTT.

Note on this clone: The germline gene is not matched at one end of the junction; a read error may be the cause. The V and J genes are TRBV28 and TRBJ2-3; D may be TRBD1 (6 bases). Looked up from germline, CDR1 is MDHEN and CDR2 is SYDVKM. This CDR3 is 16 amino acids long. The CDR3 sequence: CASTLGWTASTDTQYF. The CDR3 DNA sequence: TGTGCCAGCACTTTAGGATGGACAGCTAGCACAGATACGCAGTATTTT. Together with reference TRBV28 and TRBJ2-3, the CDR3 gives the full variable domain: DVKVTQSSRYLVKRTGEKVFLECVQDMDHENMFWYRQDPGLGLRLIYFSYDVKMKEKGDIPEGYSVSREKKERFSLILESASTNQTSMYLCASTLGWTASTDTQYFGPGTRLTVL.

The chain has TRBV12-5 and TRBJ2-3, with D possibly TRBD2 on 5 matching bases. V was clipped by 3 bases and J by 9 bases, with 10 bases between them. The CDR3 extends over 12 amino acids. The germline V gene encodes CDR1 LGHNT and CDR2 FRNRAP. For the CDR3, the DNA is TGTGCTAGTGGTTTCGGAGGAGGAACGCAGTATTTT. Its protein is CASGFGGGTQYF.

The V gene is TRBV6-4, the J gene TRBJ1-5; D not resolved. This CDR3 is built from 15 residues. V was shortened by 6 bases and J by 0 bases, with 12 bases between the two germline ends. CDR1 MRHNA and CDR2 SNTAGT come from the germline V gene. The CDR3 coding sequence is TGTGCCAGCAGAAGCAGACTTAATAGCAATCAGCCCCAGCATTTT. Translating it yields CASRSRLNSNQPQHF.

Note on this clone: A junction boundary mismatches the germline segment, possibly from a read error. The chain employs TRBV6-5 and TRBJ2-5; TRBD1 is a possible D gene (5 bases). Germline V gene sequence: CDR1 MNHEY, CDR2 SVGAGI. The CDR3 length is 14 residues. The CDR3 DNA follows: TGTGCCAGCAGTTACCTCAGGGCGCAAGGGACCCAGTACTTC. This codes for CASSYLRAQGTQYF.

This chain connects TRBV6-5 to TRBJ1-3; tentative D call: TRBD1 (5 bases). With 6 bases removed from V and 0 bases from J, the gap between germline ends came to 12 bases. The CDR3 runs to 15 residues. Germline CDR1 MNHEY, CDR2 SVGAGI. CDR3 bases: TGTGCCAGCAGCTCCCGGACAAACTCTGGAAACACCATATATTTT. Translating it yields CASSSRTNSGNTIYF.

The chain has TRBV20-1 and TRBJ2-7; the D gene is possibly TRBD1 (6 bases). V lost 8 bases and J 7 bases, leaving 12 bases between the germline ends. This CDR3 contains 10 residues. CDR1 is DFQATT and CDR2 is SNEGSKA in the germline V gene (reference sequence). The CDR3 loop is CSPQGFEQYV. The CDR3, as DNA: TGCAGTCCACAGGGTTTTGAGCAGTACGTC.

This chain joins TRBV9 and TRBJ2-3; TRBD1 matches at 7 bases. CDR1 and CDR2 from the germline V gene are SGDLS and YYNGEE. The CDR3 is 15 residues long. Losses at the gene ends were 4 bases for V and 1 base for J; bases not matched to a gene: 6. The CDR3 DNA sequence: TGTGCCAGCAGCTTAAAGACAGGGCGCACAGATACGCAGTATTTT. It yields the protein CASSLKTGRTDTQYF.

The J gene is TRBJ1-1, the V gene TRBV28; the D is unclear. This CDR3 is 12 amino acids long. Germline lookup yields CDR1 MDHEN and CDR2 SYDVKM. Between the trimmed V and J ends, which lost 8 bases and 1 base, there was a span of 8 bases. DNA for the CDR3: TGTGCCAGCGGTAGACAGAACACTGAAGCTTTCTTT. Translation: CASGRQNTEAFF.

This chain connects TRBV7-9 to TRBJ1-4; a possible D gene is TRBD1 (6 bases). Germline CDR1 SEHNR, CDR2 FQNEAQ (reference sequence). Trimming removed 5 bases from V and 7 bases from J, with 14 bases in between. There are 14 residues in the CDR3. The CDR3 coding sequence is TGTGCCAGCAGCCCCCGGGACAACCTTGAAAAACTGTTTTTT. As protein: CASSPRDNLEKLFF.

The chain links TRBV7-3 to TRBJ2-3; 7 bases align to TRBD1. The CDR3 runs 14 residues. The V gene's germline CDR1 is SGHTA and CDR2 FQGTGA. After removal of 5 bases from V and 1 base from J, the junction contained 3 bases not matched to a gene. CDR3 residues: CASSADRGTDTQYF. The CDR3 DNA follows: TGTGCCAGCAGCGCAGACAGGGGCACAGATACGCAGTATTTT.

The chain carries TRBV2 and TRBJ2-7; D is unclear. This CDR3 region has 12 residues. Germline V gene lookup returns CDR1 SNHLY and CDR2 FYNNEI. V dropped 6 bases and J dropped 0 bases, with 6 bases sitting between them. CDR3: CASRPSSYEQYF. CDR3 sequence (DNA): TGTGCCAGCAGGCCTAGCTCCTACGAGCAGTACTTC. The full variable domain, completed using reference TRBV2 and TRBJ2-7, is EPEVTQTPSHQVTQMGQEVILRCVPISNHLYFYWYRQILGQKVEFLVSFYNNEISEKSEIFDDQFSVERPDGSNFTLKIRSTKLEDSAMYFCASRPSSYEQYFGPGTRLTVT.